These 24 T cell receptor beta chains share one sample of origin, sequenced in a study of cytomegalovirus exposure and HLA in healthy donors. The PCR employed 60 Vbeta primers together with 13 Jbeta primers. Generated by immunoSEQ multiplex PCR, the TCRdb table keeps only in-frame clones and is missing some. The sample contains around 120,000 clones, about 74% of which appear only once. The sequenced sample consisted of PBMCs. All receptors derive from a female donor in good health and CMV-seropositive.

This clone turned up a few times. The chain employs TRBV6-5 and TRBJ2-7, with D tentatively TRBD2 (5 bases). Germline values: CDR1 MNHEY, CDR2 SVGAGI. The CDR3 contains 14 residues. V was trimmed by 5 bases and J by 6 bases, leaving 17 bases between them. CDR3 nucleotide sequence: TGTGCCAGCAGTACGGGAAACACCTTCTCCGAGCAGTACTTC. It translates to CASSTGNTFSEQYF.

This clone was detected only a few times. The CDR3 spells CASSRRQGTGELFF. The CDR3 DNA sequence: TGTGCCAGCAGTAGAAGACAGGGGACCGGGGAGCTGTTTTTT. V is TRBV6-1 and J is TRBJ2-2, with TRBD1 matching over 8 bases. This CDR3 has 14 amino acids. The J segment lost 5 bases and the V segment lost 5 bases, leaving 4 bases of the junction unmatched. CDR1 is MNHNS, CDR2 SASEGT, per germline.

The DNA for the CDR3 is TGTGCCAGCTCACCATCTACGGGAGGGCCAAACACCGGGGAGCTGTTTTTT. Encoded protein: CASSPSTGGPNTGELFF. The gene calls are TRBV18 and TRBJ2-2; 8 positions agree with TRBD2. V was pared by 2 bases and J by 2 bases, with 7 bases of the junction left unmatched. Germline lookup yields CDR1 KGHSH and CDR2 LQKENI. This CDR3 comprises 17 residues.

This clone was counted only a few times. The V gene is TRBV6-5, the J gene TRBJ2-6; D not certain. CDR1 is MNHEY, CDR2 SVGAGI, per germline. V lost 2 bases and J lost 0, with 8 bases in between. CDR3 length equals 16 residues. The CDR3 here is CASSYLPYSGANVLTF. DNA of the CDR3: TGTGCCAGCAGTTACCTCCCCTACTCTGGGGCCAACGTCCTGACTTTC.

This clone showed up just once. The V and J genes are TRBV18 and TRBJ1-2; 8 bases fit TRBD1. CDR3 length: 15 residues. V gave up 1 base and J gave up 6 bases; unmatched junction bases: 7. The germline V gene encodes CDR1 KGHSH and CDR2 LQKENI. The CDR3 DNA reads as TGTGCCAGCTCACCACGTAGGACAGGGAGTAATGGCTACACCTTC. Translation gives CASSPRRTGSNGYTF. Variable domain in full (rest from reference TRBV18 and TRBJ1-2): NAGVMQNPRHLVRRRGQEARLRCSPMKGHSHVYWYRQLPEEGLKFMVYLQKENIIDESGMPKERFSAEFPKEGPSILRIQQVVRGDSAAYFCASSPRRTGSNGYTFGSGTRLTVV.

This rearrangement joins TRBV27 to TRBJ2-1, with D perhaps TRBD2 (5 bases). Germline V gene data show CDR1 as MNHEY and CDR2 as SMNVEV (reference sequence). Trimming took 5 bases from V and 8 from J, leaving 19 bases between them. The CDR3 is made up of 15 amino acids. Here the CDR3 DNA reads TGTGCCAGCAGTCCTACTCGCCGGGGTGATCATGAGCAGTTCTTC. This encodes CASSPTRRGDHEQFF.

The chain combines TRBV25-1 with TRBJ2-1; 8 nucleotides match TRBD1. The CDR3 spans 17 residues. Germline lookup yields CDR1 MGHDK and CDR2 SYGVNS. The V gene end was trimmed by 4 bases and the J gene end by 8 bases; junction bases not matched to a gene: 16. The CDR3 loop reads CASSANFGQGRVDEQFF. As DNA, the CDR3 is TGTGCCAGCAGTGCAAACTTCGGACAGGGACGTGTGGATGAGCAGTTCTTC.

V usage is TRBV28 and J usage is TRBJ1-6; TRBD1 matches 9 bases. The germline gives CDR1 MDHEN, CDR2 SYDVKM. This CDR3 is 15 amino acids long. Trimming took 5 bases from V and 4 from J; bases not matched to a gene: 3. CDR3 DNA: TGTGCCAGCAGTCCCGGGACAGGGTATAATTCACCCCTCCACTTT. This sequence encodes CASSPGTGYNSPLHF.

This chain joins TRBV5-1 and TRBJ2-7; TRBD1 agrees at 7 bases. CDR1 SGHRS and CDR2 YFSETQ come from the germline V gene. Trimming removed 1 base from V and 6 bases from J; junction bases left unmatched: 10. CDR3 length equals 15 residues. DNA of the CDR3: TGCGCCAGCAGCTTGCCCGACAGGGTGGGGATCGAGCAGTACTTC. Protein sequence: CASSLPDRVGIEQYF.

The chain uses TRBV5-1 and TRBJ1-2; the match to TRBD1 covers 10 bases. J was trimmed by 5 bases and V by 0 bases; bases with no gene match: 7. The CDR3 sequence is 16 residues long. The germline V gene encodes CDR1 SGHRS and CDR2 YFSETQ. CDR3 in amino acids: CASSLAGDRGGYGYTF. In nucleotides, the CDR3 is TGCGCCAGCAGCTTGGCGGGGGACAGGGGAGGATATGGCTACACCTTC.

The V call is TRBV6-6, the J call TRBJ1-1; D might be TRBD1 (5 bases). Trimming took off 0 bases at V and 4 bases at J, with 6 bases between the two ends. Looked up from germline, CDR1 is MNHNY and CDR2 is SVGAGI (reference sequence). The CDR3 contains 13 residues. The CDR3: CASSYSGATEAFF. DNA for the CDR3: TGTGCCAGCAGTTACTCTGGGGCCACTGAAGCTTTCTTT.

V and J are TRBV30 and TRBJ2-5; D possibly corresponds to TRBD2 (6 bases). The ends were cut back, 8 bases at V and 1 base at J, with 17 bases in the middle. CDR3 length: 14 residues. Germline loops: CDR1 GTSNPN, CDR2 SVGIG (reference sequence). The CDR3 region has the DNA TGTGCCAGCTATATGGGGACTGGCCAAGAGACCCAGTACTTC. This translates into CASYMGTGQETQYF.

The rearrangement joins TRBV14 to TRBJ2-1, with 10 bases matching TRBD2. With 4 bases clipped from V and 4 bases from J, the junction kept 13 bases outside the gene matches. The CDR3 runs 18 residues. Germline CDR1 and CDR2: SGHDN and FVKESK. CDR3: CASSPELLAGGTYNEQFF. The CDR3 region has the DNA TGTGCCAGCAGCCCGGAACTGTTAGCGGGGGGTACTTACAATGAGCAGTTCTTC.

The rearrangement links TRBV6-5 to TRBJ2-7, with TRBD2 matching 7 bases. Germline CDR1 reads MNHEY; CDR2 reads SVGAGI. The CDR3 has 16 residues. Unmatched junction bases numbered 9, after V lost 0 bases and J lost 4 bases. The CDR3 DNA reads TGTGCCAGCAGTTACTCCCCAGGCGGGGGAGGGTACGAGCAGTACTTC. Translating it yields CASSYSPGGGGYEQYF.

The J gene is TRBJ2-3, the V gene TRBV6-5; D might be TRBD1 (5 bases). Trimming removed 7 bases at V and 8 bases at J, with 13 bases between. There are 12 residues in the CDR3. The germline V gene encodes CDR1 MNHEY and CDR2 SVGAGI. CDR3 nucleotides: TGTGCCAGCAATAAAGGGGCCGGTACGCAGTATTTT. This sequence encodes CASNKGAGTQYF.

This rearrangement joins TRBV5-4 to TRBJ2-5, with D uncertain. The germline V gene encodes CDR1 SGHNT and CDR2 YYREEE (reference sequence). The CDR3 runs to 12 residues. Trimming pared 1 base from V and 5 bases from J, leaving 6 bases between. The CDR3 spells CASSLPRETQYF. In nucleotides, the CDR3 is TGTGCCAGCAGCTTGCCGCGGGAGACCCAGTACTTC.

This clone was detected once. The chain carries TRBV9 and TRBJ2-1; D might be TRBD2 (5 bases). Germline V CDR1 and CDR2: SGDLS, YYNGEE. The CDR3 covers 12 residues. Trimming took 3 bases from V and 5 from J, leaving 6 bases between them. DNA of the CDR3: TGTGCCAGCAGCGAGACTAACAATGAGCAGTTCTTC. This codes for CASSETNNEQFF.

This chain joins TRBV19 and TRBJ2-4; D is perhaps TRBD2 (6 bases). CDR1 is LNHDA and CDR2 is SQIVND in the germline V gene (reference sequence). This CDR3 contains 14 residues. Deletions cut 10 bases from V and 1 base from J, with 14 bases between. The CDR3 is CATADGGAKNIQYF. The CDR3 DNA sequence: TGTGCCACCGCCGATGGGGGGGCCAAAAACATTCAGTACTTC.

This clone turned up a few times. This chain links TRBV6-4 with TRBJ2-1, with unresolved D. The CDR3 sequence is 17 residues long. The V end lost 2 bases, the J end lost 0 bases, and 14 bases lay between the germline ends. CDR1 MRHNA and CDR2 SNTAGT come from the germline V gene. The CDR3 spells CASSDGDGSSSYNEQFF. The CDR3 nucleotides are TGTGCCAGCAGTGACGGTGATGGCTCAAGCTCCTACAATGAGCAGTTCTTC.

The genes are TRBV7-2 and TRBJ2-2; 9 nucleotides agree with TRBD1. The V and J ends lost 5 bases and 6 bases, in that order; junction bases with no gene match: 7. The CDR3 consists of 15 residues. Germline V CDR1 and CDR2: SGHTA, FQGNSA. This CDR3 reads CASSILQGAAGELFF. DNA for the CDR3: TGTGCCAGCAGCATTTTACAGGGGGCGGCCGGGGAGCTGTTTTTT.

The chain couples TRBV6-6 to TRBJ2-1, with 8 bases aligning to TRBD2. CDR1 and CDR2 from the germline V gene are MNHNY and SVGAGI (reference sequence). Trimming took 4 bases from V and 7 from J; bases not matched to a gene: 9. The CDR3 contains 15 residues. CDR3 bases: TGTGCCAGCAGTTCTAAAGCGGGAGTGCTAAATGAGCAGTTCTTC. Its protein is CASSSKAGVLNEQFF.

The rearrangement links TRBV25-1 to TRBJ2-3, with no clear D. The germline V gene encodes CDR1 MGHDK and CDR2 SYGVNS. The CDR3 loop spans 14 amino acids. V lost 6 bases to trimming and J lost 2 bases, with 12 bases between them. CDR3 nucleotides: TGTGCCAGCAGGCGCGCTTCCTCCACAGATACGCAGTATTTT. Translated, it gives CASRRASSTDTQYF.

This clone came up a few times. This chain links TRBV9 with TRBJ1-3; TRBD1 matches at 7 bases. CDR3 length: 18 residues. V shed 0 bases, J shed 0 bases, and the junction held 9 bases outside the gene matches. The germline CDR1 and CDR2 sequences are SGDLS and YYNGEE. CDR3: CASSVEAGGTPSGNTIYF. In DNA form, the CDR3 reads TGTGCCAGCAGCGTAGAAGCAGGGGGGACCCCCTCTGGAAACACCATATATTTT.

The V call is TRBV6-1, the J call TRBJ1-2, with 7 nucleotides matching TRBD1. J gave up 3 bases and V 5 bases, and 9 bases lay outside the gene matches. The CDR3 spans 15 residues. Germline CDR1 reads MNHNS; CDR2 reads SASEGT. Written as DNA, the CDR3 is TGTGCCAGCAGTTCTAGAGGGGGCGTGGACTATGGCTACACCTTC. Its translation is CASSSRGGVDYGYTF.